This T cell receptor (beta chain) was found in a study of T cells after yellow fever vaccination (dated by TCRdb to the late 2010s). Study-level background: Libraries from fractions with low cell numbers were prepared with the SMART-Seq v4 Ultra Low Input RNA kit. To follow T-cell clones before and after primary and booster YFV17D yellow fever vaccination, bulk TCR alpha and beta repertoires were sequenced over time. Two healthy male donors, one aged 18 to 29 and one aged 30 to 40 years, made up the cohort. Blood was drawn at multiple timepoints before and after primary and secondary immunization, with bulk PBMC replicates and cell subsets isolated. Broad study findings and their caveats: Compared with the primary T-cell response, the secondary T-cell response was faster but weaker, reaching its peak on day 5 rather than on day 15. Most clones expanded after primary vaccination (around 97% of CD4 and 88% of CD8) were re-detected after the booster, suggesting that broad memory maintenance occurred. Because only two donors were included in the study, the extent to which the findings can be generalized is limited. FACS-sorted repertoires could contain abundant contaminating clonotypes from the bulk population, so computational filtering was required. A small share of clonotypes was detected in both CD4 and CD8 compartments, with the overlap likely arising from convergent recombination.

The CDR3 runs 13 residues from the cysteine to the phenylalanine. Just CDR3 DNA is preserved here, 39 bases in frame from base 1. Trimming costs V 0 bases and J 9 bases, and their ends lie 10 bases apart. CDR1 and CDR2, per the germline V gene, are LGHNA and YSLEER. This clonotype occurred once. Which antigen it targets is not known. Base-call qualities are not available, and no considerably larger clone is one nucleotide away. Just one read gives weak support. The sample's treatment or condition label is to be understood as: live attenuated yellow fever vaccine strain. At every blood-draw timepoint, two biological replicates of bulk PBMCs were collected. A standard Ficoll-Paque protocol was used to isolate PBMCs from peripheral blood. TriZol was used to extract RNA from bulk PBMCs, from CD4 and CD8 fractions, and from dextramer-positive and dextramer-negative fractions. TCR cDNA was made using 5'RACE template switching, a step that added a universal primer site and unique molecular identifiers. Priming of cDNA synthesis was performed from both the TCR alpha and TCR beta constant segments. Libraries were amplified in two PCR steps, with sample barcodes and sequencing adapters added in the second step. Sequencing of the libraries was done on either Illumina HiSeq 2500 (2x100 bp) or NovaSeq (2x150 bp). The published analysis was carried out like this. Reads were demultiplexed and collapsed into UMI consensus sequences with MIGEC, and V(D)J alignment was performed with MiXCR. Vaccine-responding clonotypes were identified with edgeR using replicate PBMC samples, with FDR below 0.01 and a log2 fold change above 5 up to day 15 being required. Each bulk clonotype received a CD4 or CD8 identity based on whether the sequenced CD4 or CD8 repertoire contained that clonotype at higher abundance. Starting from the raw public reads, TCRdb applied fastp trimming at Q25, assembled clones with MiXCR and retained in-frame beta chains. Entries that share a CDR3 protein sequence are merged under the most common genes and DNA. These V and J calls are TCRdb output, not the study's own analysis. This sample has 400,000 to 650,000 distinct CDR3 sequences in its table, and about a fifth of those were observed once. Of the sample, roughly a sixth is held by the ten largest clones.

The chain couples TRBV4-3 to TRBJ2-3; no D gene call is confident. Specimen: PBMCs, collected roughly 23 days after the first yellow fever vaccination. The TCR originated in a man younger than 30 who received the YFV17D yellow fever vaccine. The CDR3 protein sequence reads: CASSQESQTTQYF. The sequenced DNA: TGCGCCAGCAGCCAAGAGTCGCAGACAACGCAGTATTTT.